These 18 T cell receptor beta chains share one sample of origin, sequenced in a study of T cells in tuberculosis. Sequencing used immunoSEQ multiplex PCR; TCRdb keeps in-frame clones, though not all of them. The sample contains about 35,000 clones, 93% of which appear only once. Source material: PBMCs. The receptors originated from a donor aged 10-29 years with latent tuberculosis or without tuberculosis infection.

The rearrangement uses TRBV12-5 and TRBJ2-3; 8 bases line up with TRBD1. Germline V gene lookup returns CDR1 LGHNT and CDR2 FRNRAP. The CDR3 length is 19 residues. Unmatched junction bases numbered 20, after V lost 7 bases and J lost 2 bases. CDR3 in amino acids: CASASSPRDGQGYTDTQYF. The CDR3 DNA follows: TGTGCTAGTGCCTCATCCCCACGAGACGGACAGGGTTACACAGATACGCAGTATTTT.

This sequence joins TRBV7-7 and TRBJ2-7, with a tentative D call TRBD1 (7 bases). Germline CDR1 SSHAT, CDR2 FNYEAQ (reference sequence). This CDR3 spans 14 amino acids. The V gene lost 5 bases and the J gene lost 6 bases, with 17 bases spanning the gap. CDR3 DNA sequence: TGTGCCAGCAGCCAATGGGGGCAGGGGGGCGAGCAGTACTTC. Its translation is CASSQWGQGGEQYF.

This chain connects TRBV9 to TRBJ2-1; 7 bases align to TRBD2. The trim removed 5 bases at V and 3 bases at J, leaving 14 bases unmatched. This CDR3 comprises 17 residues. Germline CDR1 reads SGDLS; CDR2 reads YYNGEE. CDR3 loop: CASSNPRERGVYNEQFF. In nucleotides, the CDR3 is TGTGCCAGCAGTAACCCGAGGGAGCGGGGAGTCTACAATGAGCAGTTCTTC.

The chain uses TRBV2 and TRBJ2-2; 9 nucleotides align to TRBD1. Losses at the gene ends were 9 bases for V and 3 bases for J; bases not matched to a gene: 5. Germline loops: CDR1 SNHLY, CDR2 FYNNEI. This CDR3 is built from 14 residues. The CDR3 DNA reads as TGTGCCAGACGAACAGGGGGCGACACCGGGGAGCTGTTTTTT. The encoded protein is CARRTGGDTGELFF.

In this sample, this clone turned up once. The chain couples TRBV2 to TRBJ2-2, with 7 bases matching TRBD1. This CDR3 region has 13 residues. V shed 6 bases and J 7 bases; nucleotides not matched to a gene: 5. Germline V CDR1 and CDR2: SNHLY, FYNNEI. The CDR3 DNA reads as TGTGCCAGCAGCGAACAGGGGAGCGGGGAGCTGTTTTTT. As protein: CASSEQGSGELFF. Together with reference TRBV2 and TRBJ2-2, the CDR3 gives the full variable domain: EPEVTQTPSHQVTQMGQEVILRCVPISNHLYFYWYRQILGQKVEFLVSFYNNEISEKSEIFDDQFSVERPDGSNFTLKIRSTKLEDSAMYFCASSEQGSGELFFGEGSRLTVL.

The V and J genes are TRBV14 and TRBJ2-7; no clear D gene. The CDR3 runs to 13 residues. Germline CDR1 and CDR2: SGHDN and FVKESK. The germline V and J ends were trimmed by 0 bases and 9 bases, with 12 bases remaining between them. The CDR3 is CASSQDDTSVQYF. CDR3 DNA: TGTGCCAGCAGCCAAGATGACACATCTGTGCAGTACTTC. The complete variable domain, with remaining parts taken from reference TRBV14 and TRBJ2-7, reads EAGVTQFPSHSVIEKGQTVTLRCDPISGHDNLYWYRRVMGKEIKFLLHFVKESKQDESGMPNNRFLAERTGGTYSTLKVQPAELEDSGVYFCASSQDDTSVQYFGPGTRLTVT.

Here the CDR3 reads CASSLVVAGGNEAFF. The CDR3 DNA reads TGTGCCAGCAGCTTGGTTGTCGCAGGGGGCAATGAAGCTTTCTTT. This chain links TRBV5-4 with TRBJ1-1; 8 nucleotides line up with TRBD1. Looked up from germline, CDR1 is SGHNT and CDR2 is YYREEE (reference sequence). The CDR3 sequence is 15 residues long. With 0 bases clipped from V and 7 bases from J, the junction kept 8 bases outside the gene matches.

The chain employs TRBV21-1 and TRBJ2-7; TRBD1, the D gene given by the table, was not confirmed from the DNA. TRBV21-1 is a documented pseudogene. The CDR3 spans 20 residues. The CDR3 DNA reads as TGTGCCAGCAGCGAAAGAAGGGTTGACAGGGGCTATACAACCCCCTACGAGCAGTACTTC. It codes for CASSERRVDRGYTTPYEQYF.

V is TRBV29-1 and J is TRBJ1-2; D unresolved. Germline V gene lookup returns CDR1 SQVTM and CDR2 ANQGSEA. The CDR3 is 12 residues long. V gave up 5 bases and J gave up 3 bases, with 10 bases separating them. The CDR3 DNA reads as TGCAGCGTTTTGACCCAGGACTATGGCTACACCTTC. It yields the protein CSVLTQDYGYTF. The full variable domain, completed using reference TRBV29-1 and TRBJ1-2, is SAVISQKPSRDICQRGTSLTIQCQVDSQVTMMFWYRQQPGQSLTLIATANQGSEATYESGFVIDKFPISRPNLTFSTLTVSNMSPEDSSIYLCSVLTQDYGYTFGSGTRLTVV.

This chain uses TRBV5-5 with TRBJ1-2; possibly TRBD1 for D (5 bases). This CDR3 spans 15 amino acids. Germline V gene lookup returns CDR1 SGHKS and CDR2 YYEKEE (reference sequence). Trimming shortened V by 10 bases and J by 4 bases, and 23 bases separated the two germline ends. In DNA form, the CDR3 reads TGTGCCGGATCTGATGTGGGGGGAGTCGGCTATGGCTACACCTTC. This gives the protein CAGSDVGGVGYGYTF.

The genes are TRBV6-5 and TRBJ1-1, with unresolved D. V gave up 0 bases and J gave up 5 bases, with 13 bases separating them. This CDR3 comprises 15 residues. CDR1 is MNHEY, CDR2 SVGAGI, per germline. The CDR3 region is CASSYSRSGGTEAFF. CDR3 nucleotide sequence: TGTGCCAGCAGTTACTCGAGATCGGGCGGGACTGAAGCTTTCTTT.

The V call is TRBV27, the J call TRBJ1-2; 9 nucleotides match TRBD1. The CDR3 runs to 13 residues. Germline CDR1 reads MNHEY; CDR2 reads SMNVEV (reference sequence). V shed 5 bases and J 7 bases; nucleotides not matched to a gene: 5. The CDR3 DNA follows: TGTGCCAGCAGTATTACAGGGGGCGGTGGCTACACCTTC. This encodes CASSITGGGGYTF.

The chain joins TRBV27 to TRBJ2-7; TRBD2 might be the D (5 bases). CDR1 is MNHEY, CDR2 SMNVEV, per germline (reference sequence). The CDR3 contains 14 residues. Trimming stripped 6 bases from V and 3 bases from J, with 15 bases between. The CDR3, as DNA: TGTGCCAGCAGCTGGGGTCGTCGGGGCTACGAGCAGTACTTC. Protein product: CASSWGRRGYEQYF.

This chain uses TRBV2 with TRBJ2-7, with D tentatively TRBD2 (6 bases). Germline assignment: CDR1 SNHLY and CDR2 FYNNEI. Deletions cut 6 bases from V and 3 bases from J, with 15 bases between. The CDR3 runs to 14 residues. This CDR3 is CASRLDTDYYEQYF. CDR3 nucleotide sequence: TGTGCCAGCAGACTGGACACGGACTACTACGAGCAGTACTTC.

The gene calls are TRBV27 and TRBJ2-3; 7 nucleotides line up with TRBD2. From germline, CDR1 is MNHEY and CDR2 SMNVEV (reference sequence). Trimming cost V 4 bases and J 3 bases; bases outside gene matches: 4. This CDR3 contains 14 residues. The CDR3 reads CASSSSSGTDTQYF. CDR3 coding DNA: TGTGCCAGCAGTTCGTCTAGCGGTACAGATACGCAGTATTTT.

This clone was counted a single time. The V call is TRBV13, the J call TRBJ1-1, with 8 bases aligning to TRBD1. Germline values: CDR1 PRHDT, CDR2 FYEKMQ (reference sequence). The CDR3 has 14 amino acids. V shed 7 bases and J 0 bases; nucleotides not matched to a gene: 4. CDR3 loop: CASTDRGLNTEAFF. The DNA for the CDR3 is TGTGCCAGCACCGACAGGGGATTGAACACTGAAGCTTTCTTT. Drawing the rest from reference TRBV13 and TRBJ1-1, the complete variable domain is AAGVIQSPRHLIKEKRETATLKCYPIPRHDTVYWYQQGPGQDPQFLISFYEKMQSDKGSIPDRFSAQQFSDYHSELNMSSLELGDSALYFCASTDRGLNTEAFFGQGTRLTVV.

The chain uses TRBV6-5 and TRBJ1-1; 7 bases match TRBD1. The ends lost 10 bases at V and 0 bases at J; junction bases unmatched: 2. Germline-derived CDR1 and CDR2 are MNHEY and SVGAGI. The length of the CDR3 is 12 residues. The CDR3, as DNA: TGTGCCACGGGACAGTTGAACACTGAAGCTTTCTTT. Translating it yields CATGQLNTEAFF.

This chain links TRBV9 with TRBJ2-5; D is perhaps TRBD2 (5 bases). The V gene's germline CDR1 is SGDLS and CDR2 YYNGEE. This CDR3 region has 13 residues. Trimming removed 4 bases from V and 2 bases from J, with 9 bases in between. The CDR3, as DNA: TGTGCCAGCAGCCCACGGACTCAAGAGACCCAGTACTTC. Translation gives CASSPRTQETQYF. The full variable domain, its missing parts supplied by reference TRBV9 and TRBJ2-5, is DSGVTQTPKHLITATGQRVTLRCSPRSGDLSVYWYQQSLDQGLQFLIQYYNGEERAKGNILERFSAQQFPDLHSELNLSSLELGDSALYFCASSPRTQETQYFGPGTRLLVL.